This T cell receptor (beta chain) was recorded in a study of T cell responses to AZD1222 COVID-19 vaccine. The assay was immunoSEQ multiplex PCR, and TCRdb's table has in-frame clones only and misses some. Here the sample spans approximately 130,000 clones, approximately 93% being singletons. In germline, CDR1 is SGHRS, CDR2 YFSETQ. The germline V and J ends were trimmed by 0 bases and 8 bases, with 14 bases remaining between them. The CDR3 length is 14 residues. The count of this clone is one. Sequencing used peripheral blood, obtained on day 0 of AZD1222 vaccination. This chain connects TRBV5-1 to TRBJ1-2; D possibly corresponds to TRBD1 (5 bases). This clonotype originated in an adult in good health. The CDR3, as DNA: TGCGCCAGCAGCTTGGCCGATGGTAGGGGAGGCTACACCTTC. Translation: CASSLADGRGGYTF.